Given below is one TCR beta chain in context. Only a few counts were recorded for this clonotype. The antigen this receptor binds is unknown. No base quality values were provided; no much bigger clone lies one nucleotide off. The record originates from a study of identical twins (dated by TCRdb to 2016 to 2017). For the study in its entirety: To test whether fetal clonotypes persist, this study deep-sequenced TCR alpha and beta repertoires from monozygotic twins, from unrelated adults of various ages, and from cord blood. To rule out contamination, replicate twin experiments were performed at different times with different library preparation protocols. Findings and caveats that apply to the study as a whole: Out-of-frame TCR alpha sequences shared between twins showed an excess of low generation-probability sequences compared with coincidental sharing between unrelated individuals. Abundant cord blood beta clonotypes had fewer insertions, young adult naive repertoires showed a similar but weaker trend, and memory repertoires showed no such trend. The excess sharing between twins in beta out-of-frame sequences was weaker because fewer shared sequences reduced the signal-to-noise ratio. In monozygotic twins, out-of-frame TCR alpha sharing was systematically underestimated by recombination models, although the models agreed with sharing between unrelated individuals. Because the same donors could not be followed over many years, the conclusions depended on cross-sectional statistical analysis. Zero-insertion analyses could be partly confounded by invariant T cells such as MAIT and iNKT, though diverse VJ usage argued against such confounding for most clonotypes.

The method behind the library was 5' RACE. Sequenced using an Illumina HiSeq 2000. A universal primer binding site was introduced by template switching, and a unique molecular identifier was present in the final cDNA, enabling accurate counting of TCR cDNA molecules. First-strand cDNA for TCR alpha and beta chains was synthesized from specific primers in the conserved constant-segment region. Each cDNA library was double barcoded, with a SMART-Mk sample barcode plus Illumina barcodes, to control for contamination. Two successive PCR steps introduced TruSeq adapter sequences along with Illumina sample barcodes. The TCR alpha and beta cDNA libraries were sequenced on the Illumina HiSeq platform using custom primers. The authors' pipeline ran thus. Raw reads were processed with MiGEC to extract unique molecular identifiers, and MiXCR was used to determine CDR3 positions. For each individual, recombination models were inferred using an EM algorithm with the repgenHMM and IGoR tools. The analysis of shared clonotypes was done with the tcR package in R, with sharing normalized by the product of cloneset sizes. To study raw recombination free of thymic and clonal selection effects, out-of-frame nonproductive sequences were analyzed. In-frame beta chains were kept once TCRdb had trimmed the public reads at Q25 with fastp and called clones with MiXCR. Rows with one shared CDR3 protein collapse into an entry with the most common genes and DNA. The V and J calls and clone size are TCRdb's, not the authors'. The sample includes around 680,000 distinct CDR3 sequences, with approximately 9% observed a single time. About 0.98% of the sample rests with the top ten.

Only healthy Caucasian donors were included. Three pairs of female monozygotic twins, all aged roughly 18 to 29 years, were included in the twin cohort. RNA for TCR libraries was isolated from peripheral blood mononuclear cells. From cysteine to phenylalanine, the CDR3 is 16 amino acids long. Solely the CDR3 DNA is kept, with 48 bases framed from the first base. V has 5 bases trimmed and J has 4 bases trimmed; junction bases matching no gene number 9. CDR1 and CDR2 are read off the germline V gene (reference sequence) as SEHNR and FQNEAQ. Separately, the same data were catalogued under a study of yellow fever vaccine responses in identical twins. The second publication reports: According to the authors, the vaccine-induced T cell response in identical twins seemed to be partly convergent and partly specific to each individual. In identical twins, the study followed T cell clones that responded to the vaccine with precision.

The chain couples TRBV7-9 to TRBJ2-5, with 11 bases matching TRBD2. The sample was PBMCs. The sequence derives from a woman aged 18 to 35 in good health. The DNA is TGTGCCAGCAGCCCTAAGACTAGCGGGGCTGGAGAGACCCAGTACTTC. Its protein reads: CASSPKTSGAGETQYF.